This T cell receptor (beta chain) derives from a study of cytomegalovirus exposure and HLA in healthy donors. Per the germline V gene, CDR1 is SGHRS and CDR2 is YFSETQ. V trimming: 3 bases; J trimming: 2 bases; junction bases outside the gene matches: 4. The CDR3 sequence is 14 residues long. Study-wide results and caveats: According to a subsequent analysis, TCR clusters identified in the first cohort showed a tendency to co-occur across the approximately 130 validation repertoires. Most observed TCR sequences were rare, whereas some public TCRs were detected in many donors.

Some clones are missing from TCRdb's copy, which holds only in-frame ones; the method was immunoSEQ multiplex PCR. The data contain 100,000 to 150,000 clones, 89% of them singletons. On this clone: The antigen is undetermined.

The sample taken for sequencing was PBMCs. V usage is TRBV5-1 and J usage is TRBJ1-1; 7 bases fit TRBD1. The source is a woman aged 18-29 years in good health and CMV-seronegative. CDR3: CASSYRDSNTEAFF. CDR3 nucleotides: TGCGCCAGCAGCTACCGGGACAGTAACACTGAAGCTTTCTTT.